One sample yielded the 9 T cell receptor beta chains listed below, sequenced in a study of cytomegalovirus exposure and HLA in healthy donors. Researchers ran the PCR with 60 Vbeta and 13 Jbeta primers. Sequencing was performed with immunoSEQ multiplex PCR; in TCRdb, only in-frame clones are kept and a portion is missing. Among 150,000 to 200,000 clones listed, roughly 80% were seen once. The sample was PBMCs. These receptors all come from a man aged 25-40 years in good health and CMV-seronegative.

The rearrangement uses TRBV30 and TRBJ2-3; 7 positions agree with TRBD1. CDR3 size: 15 residues. The J segment lost 3 bases and the V segment lost 2 bases, leaving 8 bases of the junction unmatched. From germline, CDR1 is GTSNPN and CDR2 SVGIG (reference sequence). The CDR3 spells CAWSRGAGGTDTQYF. CDR3 bases: TGTGCCTGGAGTAGAGGGGCAGGGGGTACAGATACGCAGTATTTT. The variable domain in full, with the rest retrieved from reference TRBV30 and TRBJ2-3, is SQTIHQWPATLVQPVGSPLSLECTVEGTSNPNLYWYRQAAGRGLQLLFYSVGIGQISSEVPQNLSASRPQDRQFILSSKKLLLSDSGFYLCAWSRGAGGTDTQYFGPGTRLTVL.

V and J are TRBV2 and TRBJ1-4; 8 bases fit TRBD1. From germline, CDR1 is SNHLY and CDR2 FYNNEI. This CDR3 spans 13 amino acids. V was clipped by 8 bases and J by 7 bases; unmatched bases: 6. The CDR3 protein is CASQGASIEKLFF. DNA of the CDR3: TGTGCCAGCCAGGGGGCGAGTATTGAAAAACTGTTTTTT.

A single count supports this clone. The chain recombines TRBV6-5 with TRBJ2-2, with a possible D match to TRBD2 (5 bases). The CDR3 has 14 residues. V dropped 6 bases and J dropped 1 base, with 9 bases sitting between them. Germline-derived CDR1 and CDR2 are MNHEY and SVGAGI. CDR3 region: CASRGAGNTGELFF. The CDR3 DNA is TGTGCCAGCAGGGGAGCCGGGAACACCGGGGAGCTGTTTTTT.

The genes are TRBV11-1 and TRBJ2-7; TRBD1 is a possible D gene (6 bases). Trimming cost V 5 bases and J 4 bases, with 15 bases left between them. The CDR3 consists of 14 residues. The germline V gene has CDR1 SGHAT and CDR2 FQDESV (reference sequence). CDR3 nucleotide sequence: TGTGCCAGCAGCCCCCGGACAGAGAAATACGAGCAGTACTTC. It is translated as CASSPRTEKYEQYF.

The chain recombines TRBV5-8 with TRBJ1-3; 9 bases match TRBD1. The CDR3 is made up of 15 amino acids. V gave up 3 bases and J gave up 4 bases; unmatched junction bases: 5. Germline loops: CDR1 SGHTS, CDR2 YDEGEE. CDR3 region: CASSSQGARGNTIYF. CDR3 in DNA: TGTGCCAGCAGCTCACAGGGGGCGAGGGGAAACACCATATATTTT.

The rearrangement uses TRBV11-2 and TRBJ1-3; D remains ambiguous. Trimming left V 1 base short and J 0 bases short, with 16 bases between. This CDR3 has 18 residues. CDR1 is SGHAT and CDR2 is FQNNGV in the germline V gene. CDR3 in amino acids: CASSLAGLAGFSGNTIYF. The CDR3 DNA is TGTGCCAGCAGCTTAGCGGGGTTGGCGGGCTTCTCTGGAAACACCATATATTTT.

The genes are TRBV5-1 and TRBJ2-2; 10 bases fit TRBD1. There are 16 residues in the CDR3. With 3 bases clipped from V and 2 bases from J, the junction kept 4 bases outside the gene matches. Germline CDR1 reads SGHRS; CDR2 reads YFSETQ. The CDR3 DNA sequence: TGCGCCAGCAGCTATGACAGGGGGCAAAACACCGGGGAGCTGTTTTTT. This encodes CASSYDRGQNTGELFF.

This clone was seen a few times. The chain employs TRBV5-1 and TRBJ2-5; 11 bases agree with TRBD2. Judging by the DNA end, TRBJ2-7 fits better; the J call may be wrong. This CDR3 spans 17 amino acids. CDR1 is SGHRS, CDR2 YFSETQ, per germline. CDR3 protein: CASSLTSGSPSSYEQYF. In DNA, the CDR3 is TGCGCCAGCAGCTTGACTAGCGGGAGTCCCAGCTCCTACGAGCAGTACTTC.

The chain joins TRBV7-2 to TRBJ2-7, with 9 bases identical to TRBD1. Germline V gene data show CDR1 as SGHTA and CDR2 as FQGNSA. The V segment lost 5 bases and the J segment 4 bases; nucleotides outside the gene matches: 9. The CDR3 sequence is 15 residues long. In DNA, the CDR3 is TGTGCCAGCAGCCCCTTACAGGGGGCTTCGTACGAGCAGTACTTC. It is translated as CASSPLQGASYEQYF.